What follows are 19 T cell receptor beta chains derived from one specimen sequenced in a study of glioma-infiltrating T cells after dendritic cell vaccination. Time point specified: after dendritic cell vaccination, including at tumor progression/relapse. Only in-frame clones appear in the TCRdb table, and some are missing; sequencing was by immunoSEQ multiplex PCR. Of fewer than 65,000 clones listed, 75% to 90% are singletons. The specimen was blood, collected after dendritic cell vaccination. The receptors were sampled from a human donor with glioblastoma.

The chain joins TRBV23-1 to TRBJ2-3; D gene ambiguous. TRBV23-1 is an ORF, and what it does is uncertain. This CDR3 has 16 residues. V was trimmed by 3 bases and J by 0 bases, leaving 13 bases between them. This chain's CDR3 is CASSQGSPSSTDTQYF. CDR3 in DNA: TGCGCCAGCAGTCAGGGCTCCCCCTCTAGCACAGATACGCAGTATTTT.

This clone was found once. J is TRBJ2-2 and V is TRBV7-9; 14 bases are shared with TRBD2. The V segment lost 5 bases and the J segment 6 bases; nucleotides outside the gene matches: 5. CDR1 and CDR2 (germline): SEHNR, FQNEAQ (reference sequence). This CDR3 has 16 amino acids. The CDR3 region has the DNA TGTGCCAGCAGCATCGGGACTAGCGGGAGCCCCGGGGAGCTGTTTTTT. Its translation is CASSIGTSGSPGELFF.

J is TRBJ1-2 and V is TRBV15; the D gene is possibly TRBD1 (5 bases). V was clipped by 2 bases and J by 2 bases, with 12 bases between them. Germline V gene data show CDR1 as LNHNV and CDR2 as YYDKDF (reference sequence). The CDR3 is 15 residues long. The CDR3 DNA is TGTGCCACCAGCAGAACAGACAGAGCGAACTATGGCTACACCTTC. Its translation: CATSRTDRANYGYTF.

V and J are TRBV19 and TRBJ2-7, with 9 bases identical to TRBD2. Germline lookup yields CDR1 LNHDA and CDR2 SQIVND (reference sequence). Trimming cost V 3 bases and J 4 bases; bases outside gene matches: 7. The CDR3 is 15 residues long. The CDR3 bases are TGTGCCAGTAGTATCGGTGCGGGAGGGCCGTACGAGCAGTACTTC. Its translation: CASSIGAGGPYEQYF.

The rearrangement joins TRBV7-2 to TRBJ1-2; a possible D gene is TRBD1 (6 bases). V gave up 1 base and J gave up 4 bases, with 13 bases separating them. The CDR3 is 15 residues long. Germline V CDR1 and CDR2: SGHTA, FQGNSA. The CDR3 here is CASSLVAGVAYGYTF. The DNA of the CDR3 is TGTGCCAGCAGCTTAGTGGCAGGGGTGGCCTATGGCTACACCTTC.

V gene TRBV5-1 combines with J gene TRBJ1-3, with D tentatively TRBD1 (5 bases). Germline CDR1 is SGHRS and CDR2 is YFSETQ. The CDR3 spans 16 residues. V lost 0 bases and J 0 bases, leaving 10 bases between the germline ends. The CDR3 nucleotides are TGCGCCAGCAGCTTGGCGGGGGACCCCTCTGGAAACACCATATATTTT. Amino acid sequence: CASSLAGDPSGNTIYF.

Here the CDR3 DNA reads TGTGCCAGCAGCCACCGGACGGGGGAAGCTTTCTTT. Protein sequence: CASSHRTGEAFF. The gene calls are TRBV11-2 and TRBJ1-1; D unresolved. The V and J ends lost 5 bases and 8 bases respectively, with 12 bases between them. Germline V lookup: CDR1 SGHAT, CDR2 FQNNGV. This CDR3 is 12 amino acids long.

The J gene is TRBJ2-3, the V gene TRBV9; D is undetermined. The CDR3 has 13 residues. The V end lost 0 bases, the J end lost 3 bases, and 5 bases lay between the germline ends. The V gene's germline CDR1 is SGDLS and CDR2 YYNGEE. CDR3 bases: TGTGCCAGCAGCGTAGACTGGACAGATACGCAGTATTTT. Amino acid sequence: CASSVDWTDTQYF.

The chain uses TRBV4-2 and TRBJ2-2, with D possibly TRBD2 on 6 matching bases. CDR1 is LGHNA and CDR2 is YNFKEQ in the germline V gene. V lost 2 bases to trimming and J lost 4 bases, with 11 bases between them. This CDR3 comprises 15 residues. The CDR3 sequence is CASSQTGGVTGELFF. The CDR3 DNA reads TGTGCCAGCAGCCAAACTGGAGGGGTCACCGGGGAGCTGTTTTTT.

The sample holds one count of this clone. V usage is TRBV13 and J usage is TRBJ2-7; TRBD1 matches at 9 bases. The CDR3 runs to 18 residues. With V trimmed by 1 base and J by 3 bases, 13 bases remained unmatched. CDR1 PRHDT and CDR2 FYEKMQ come from the germline V gene (reference sequence). The DNA of the CDR3 is TGTGCCAGCAGCTTAGTGGACACAGACAGGGGGAGGATCTACGAGCAGTACTTC. Its translation is CASSLVDTDRGRIYEQYF.

This sequence joins TRBV7-9 and TRBJ2-1, with TRBD1 matching 8 bases. Germline-derived CDR1 and CDR2 are SEHNR and FQNEAQ (reference sequence). This CDR3 region has 15 residues. J was trimmed by 3 bases and V by 5 bases; bases with no gene match: 6. CDR3 sequence reads: CASSPAGTGYNEQFF. The CDR3 DNA is TGTGCCAGCAGCCCGGCCGGGACAGGCTACAATGAGCAGTTCTTC.

The chain links TRBV6-6 to TRBJ2-3; TRBD2 matches 10 bases. The CDR3 has 15 amino acids. Germline CDR1 reads MNHNY; CDR2 reads SVGAGI (reference sequence). The V and J ends lost 0 bases and 4 bases, in that order; junction bases with no gene match: 1. The CDR3 protein is CASSYSSGRSDTQYF. The DNA for the CDR3 is TGTGCCAGCAGTTACTCTAGCGGGAGGTCAGATACGCAGTATTTT.

This clone is a singleton in its sample. The chain employs TRBV27 and TRBJ1-1; D not certain. The CDR3 has 14 amino acids. Per the germline V gene, CDR1 is MNHEY and CDR2 is SMNVEV (reference sequence). With 3 bases removed from V and 2 bases from J, the gap between germline ends came to 10 bases. CDR3 sequence reads: CASSFRQVNTEAFF. The CDR3 DNA is TGTGCCAGCAGTTTCCGGCAGGTCAACACTGAAGCTTTCTTT.

The V call is TRBV5-8, the J call TRBJ2-5; 7 bases map to TRBD1. V shed 4 bases and J 3 bases; nucleotides not matched to a gene: 9. Germline V lookup: CDR1 SGHTS, CDR2 YDEGEE. The CDR3 spans 15 residues. The CDR3 here is CASSQTGYSEETQYF. For the CDR3, the DNA is TGTGCCAGCAGCCAGACAGGGTACTCGGAAGAGACCCAGTACTTC.

The chain carries TRBV4-3 and TRBJ1-1; D gene uncertain. Germline V gene lookup returns CDR1 LGHNA and CDR2 YSLEER. With 0 bases removed from V and 7 bases from J, the gap between germline ends came to 12 bases. The length of the CDR3 is 14 residues. The CDR3 sequence is CASSQDLEANEAFF. CDR3 bases: TGCGCCAGCAGCCAAGATTTAGAAGCAAATGAAGCTTTCTTT.

This chain uses TRBV7-6 with TRBJ2-1; 14 bases line up with TRBD2. Germline V gene lookup returns CDR1 SGHVS and CDR2 FNYEAQ. V lost 3 bases, J lost 9 bases, and 4 bases stayed unmatched. The CDR3 has 15 residues. CDR3 sequence: CASSFGTSGSREQFF. For the CDR3, the DNA is TGTGCCAGCAGCTTCGGGACTAGCGGGAGTCGTGAGCAGTTCTTC. Together with reference TRBV7-6 and TRBJ2-1, the CDR3 gives the full variable domain: GAGVSQSPRYKVTKRGQDVALRCDPISGHVSLYWYRQALGQGPEFLTYFNYEAQQDKSGLPNDRFSAERPEGSISTLTIQRTEQRDSAMYRCASSFGTSGSREQFFGPGTRLTVL.

The J gene is TRBJ1-4, the V gene TRBV30; 9 bases match TRBD1. V lost 3 bases, J lost 8 bases, and 19 bases stayed unmatched. The germline V gene has CDR1 GTSNPN and CDR2 SVGIG (reference sequence). CDR3 length: 18 amino acids. The CDR3 DNA follows: TGTGCCTGGAGCCCTTTAGGGACAGGGCGTTCTGCTTCCGAAAAACTGTTTTTT. This gives the protein CAWSPLGTGRSASEKLFF.

The chain has TRBV27 and TRBJ2-5, with TRBD2 matching over 9 bases. Trimming removed 0 bases from V and 1 base from J; junction bases left unmatched: 6. There are 17 residues in the CDR3. Germline V gives CDR1 MNHEY, CDR2 SMNVEV (reference sequence). This CDR3 reads CASSLSRAGGPQETQYF. The CDR3 nucleotides read TGTGCCAGCAGTTTATCGCGGGCGGGAGGGCCCCAAGAGACCCAGTACTTC.

The genes are TRBV7-8 and TRBJ2-7; 11 bases align to TRBD2. V was pared by 5 bases and J by 2 bases, with 8 bases of the junction left unmatched. The CDR3 is made up of 16 amino acids. The germline CDR1 and CDR2 sequences are SGHVS and FQNEAQ. CDR3 DNA: TGTGCCAGCAGCCCAATAGCGGGAGGGACCACCTACGAGCAGTACTTC. Translated: CASSPIAGGTTYEQYF.